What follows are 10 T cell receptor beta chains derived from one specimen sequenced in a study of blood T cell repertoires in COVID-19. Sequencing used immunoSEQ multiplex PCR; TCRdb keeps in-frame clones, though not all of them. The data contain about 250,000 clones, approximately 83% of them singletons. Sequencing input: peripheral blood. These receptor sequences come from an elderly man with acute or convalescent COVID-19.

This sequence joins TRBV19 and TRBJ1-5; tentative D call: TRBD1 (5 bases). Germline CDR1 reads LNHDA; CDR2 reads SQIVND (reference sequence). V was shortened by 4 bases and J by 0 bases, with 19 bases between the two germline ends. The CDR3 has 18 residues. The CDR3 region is CASSRSPTGDYSNQPQHF. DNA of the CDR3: TGTGCCAGTAGTAGATCCCCTACAGGAGATTATAGCAATCAGCCCCAGCATTTT.

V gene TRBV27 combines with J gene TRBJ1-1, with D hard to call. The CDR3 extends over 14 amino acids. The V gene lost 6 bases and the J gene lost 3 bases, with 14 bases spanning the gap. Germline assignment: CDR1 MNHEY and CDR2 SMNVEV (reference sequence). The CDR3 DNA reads TGTGCCAGCAGCCCCACCGGGATGCACACTGAAGCTTTCTTT. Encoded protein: CASSPTGMHTEAFF.

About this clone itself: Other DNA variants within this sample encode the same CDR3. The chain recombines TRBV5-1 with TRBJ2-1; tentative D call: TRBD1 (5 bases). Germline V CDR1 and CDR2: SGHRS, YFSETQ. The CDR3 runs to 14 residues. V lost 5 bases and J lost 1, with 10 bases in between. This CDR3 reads CASSPGSSYNEQFF. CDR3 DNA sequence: TGCGCCAGCAGTCCAGGGTCTTCCTACAATGAGCAGTTCTTC.

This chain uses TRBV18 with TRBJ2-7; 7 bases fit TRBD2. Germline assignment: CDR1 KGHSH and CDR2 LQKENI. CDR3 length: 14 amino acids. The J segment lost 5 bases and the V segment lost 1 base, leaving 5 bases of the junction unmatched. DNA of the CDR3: TGTGCCAGCTCACCACAAGCGGGAAAGGACGAGCAGTACTTC. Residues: CASSPQAGKDEQYF.

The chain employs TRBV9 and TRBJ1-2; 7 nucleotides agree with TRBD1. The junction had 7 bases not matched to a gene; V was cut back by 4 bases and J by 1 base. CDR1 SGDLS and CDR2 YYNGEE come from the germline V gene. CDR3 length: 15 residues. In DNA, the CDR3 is TGTGCCAGCAGCCCCGAGACAGGGAGTAACTATGGCTACACCTTC. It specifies CASSPETGSNYGYTF.

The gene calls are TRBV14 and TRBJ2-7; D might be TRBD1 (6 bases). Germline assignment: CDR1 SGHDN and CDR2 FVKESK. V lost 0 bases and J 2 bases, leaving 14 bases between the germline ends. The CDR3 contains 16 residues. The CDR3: CASSQESGYRAYEQYF. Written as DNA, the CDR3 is TGTGCCAGCAGCCAAGAATCTGGATACAGGGCCTACGAGCAGTACTTC.

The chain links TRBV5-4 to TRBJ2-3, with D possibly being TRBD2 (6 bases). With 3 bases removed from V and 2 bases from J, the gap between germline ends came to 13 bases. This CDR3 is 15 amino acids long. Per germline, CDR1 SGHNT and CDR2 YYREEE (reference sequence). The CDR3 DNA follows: TGTGCCAGCAGCTCCAGGAGGGAAGTCACAGATACGCAGTATTTT. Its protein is CASSSRREVTDTQYF.

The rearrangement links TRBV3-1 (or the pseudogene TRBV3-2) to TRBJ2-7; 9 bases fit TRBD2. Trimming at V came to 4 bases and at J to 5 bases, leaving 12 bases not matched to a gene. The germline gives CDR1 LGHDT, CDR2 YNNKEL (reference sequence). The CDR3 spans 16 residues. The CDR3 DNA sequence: TGTGCCAGCAGCCCCTTCCGCGGGGGGGCCGGCGACGAGCAGTACTTC. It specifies CASSPFRGGAGDEQYF.

In DNA, the CDR3 is TGTGCCAGCAGCCTGAACCCCAGGGGGATATACGAGCAGTACTTC. It codes for CASSLNPRGIYEQYF. The chain carries TRBV27 and TRBJ2-7, with TRBD1 matching over 7 bases. The CDR3 consists of 15 residues. V was clipped by 6 bases and J by 4 bases; unmatched bases: 12. CDR1 MNHEY and CDR2 SMNVEV come from the germline V gene (reference sequence).

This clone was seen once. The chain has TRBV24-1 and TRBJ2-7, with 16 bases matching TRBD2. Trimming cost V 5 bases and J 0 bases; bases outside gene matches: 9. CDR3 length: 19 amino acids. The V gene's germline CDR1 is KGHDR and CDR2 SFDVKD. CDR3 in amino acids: CATSAPTGTSGRASYEQYF. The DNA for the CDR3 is TGTGCCACCAGTGCCCCAACCGGGACTAGCGGGAGGGCCTCCTACGAGCAGTACTTC.